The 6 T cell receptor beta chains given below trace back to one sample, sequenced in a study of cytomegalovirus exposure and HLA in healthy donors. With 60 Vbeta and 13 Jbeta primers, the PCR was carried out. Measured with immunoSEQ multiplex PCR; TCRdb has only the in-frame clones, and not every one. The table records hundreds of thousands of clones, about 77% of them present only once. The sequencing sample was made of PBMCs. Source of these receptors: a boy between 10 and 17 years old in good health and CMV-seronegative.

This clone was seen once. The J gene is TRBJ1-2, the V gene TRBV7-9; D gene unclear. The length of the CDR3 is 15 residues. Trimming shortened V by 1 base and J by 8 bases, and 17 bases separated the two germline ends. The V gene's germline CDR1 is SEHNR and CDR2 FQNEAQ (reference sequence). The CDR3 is CASSLDGVQSPGYTF. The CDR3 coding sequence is TGTGCCAGCAGCTTAGACGGGGTGCAGAGTCCAGGCTACACCTTC.

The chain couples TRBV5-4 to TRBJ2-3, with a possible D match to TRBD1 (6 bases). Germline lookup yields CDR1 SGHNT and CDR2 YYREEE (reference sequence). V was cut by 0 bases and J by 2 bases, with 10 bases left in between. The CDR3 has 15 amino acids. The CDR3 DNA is TGTGCCAGCAGCTTGGGTCCAGGGGCCACAGATACGCAGTATTTT. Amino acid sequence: CASSLGPGATDTQYF.

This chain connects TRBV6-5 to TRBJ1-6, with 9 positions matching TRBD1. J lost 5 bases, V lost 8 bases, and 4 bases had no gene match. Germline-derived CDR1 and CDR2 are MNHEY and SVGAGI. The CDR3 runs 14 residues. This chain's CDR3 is CASGDRVHNSPLHF. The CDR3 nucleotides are TGTGCCAGCGGGGACAGGGTGCATAATTCACCCCTCCACTTT.

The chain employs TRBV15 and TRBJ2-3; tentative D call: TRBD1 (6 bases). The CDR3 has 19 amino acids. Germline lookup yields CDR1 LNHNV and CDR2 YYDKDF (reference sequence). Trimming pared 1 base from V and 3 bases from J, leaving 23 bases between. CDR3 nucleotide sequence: TGTGCCACCAGCAGAGGCCTCGTCAGGGGATTGAGAGGGACAGATACGCAGTATTTT. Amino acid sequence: CATSRGLVRGLRGTDTQYF. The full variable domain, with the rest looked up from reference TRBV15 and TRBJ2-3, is DAMVIQNPRYQVTQFGKPVTLSCSQTLNHNVMYWYQQKSSQAPKLLFHYYDKDFNNEADTPDNFQSRRPNTSFCFLDIRSPGLGDTAMYLCATSRGLVRGLRGTDTQYFGPGTRLTVL.

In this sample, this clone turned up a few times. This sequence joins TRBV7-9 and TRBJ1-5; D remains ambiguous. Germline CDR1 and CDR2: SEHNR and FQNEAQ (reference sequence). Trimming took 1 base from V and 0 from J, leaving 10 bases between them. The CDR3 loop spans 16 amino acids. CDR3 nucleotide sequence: TGTGCCAGCAGCTTAGGGGCCCCATATAGCAATCAGCCCCAGCATTTT. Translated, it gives CASSLGAPYSNQPQHF.

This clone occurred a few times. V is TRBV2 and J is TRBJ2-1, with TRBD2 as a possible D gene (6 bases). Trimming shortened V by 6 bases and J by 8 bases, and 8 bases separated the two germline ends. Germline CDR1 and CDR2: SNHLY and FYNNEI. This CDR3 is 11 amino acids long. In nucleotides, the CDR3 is TGTGCCAGCAGCACTAGCCATGAGCAGTTCTTC. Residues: CASSTSHEQFF.